This TCR beta chain was captured by sequencing in a study of T-cell reconstitution after alpha-beta-depleted transplantation in children. Findings and limits, study-wide: T-cell numbers and diversity, one year after transplant, stemmed largely from T cells that were newly produced. Recipient T cells and thymic progenitors that survived gave rise to the high TCRbeta diversity observed at day 60 in some patients.

Of note for this clonotype: Its antigen remains unknown.

Germline V gene lookup returns CDR1 MNHNS and CDR2 SASEGT. The CDR3 is made up of 14 amino acids. V lost 6 bases, J lost 0 bases, and 11 bases lay in between. Preparing the TCRbeta library involved the use of unique molecular identifiers. Each CDR3 protein is one row after TCRdb ran MiXCR on the PCR reads. Counted here are 580,000 or so distinct CDR3 sequences, roughly 23% occurring once; the ten biggest clones make up roughly 15%. Sequenced here: PBMCs, mostly from graft donor cells, sampled 360 days after TCRalphabeta/CD19-depleted stem cell transplant. The TCR comes from a boy less than two years old who had a stem cell transplant for acute myeloid leukemia, so the T cells may come from the graft donor. The chain employs TRBV6-1 and TRBJ1-2, with a possible D match to TRBD1 (5 bases). This CDR3 reads CASSRDRTNYGYTF. DNA of the CDR3: TGTGCCAGCAGCCGGGACCGTACTAACTATGGCTACACCTTC.